The rows below give T cell receptor beta chains drawn from one sample of a study of T cell responses to AZD1222 COVID-19 vaccine. Method: immunoSEQ multiplex PCR; TCRdb's copy keeps in-frame clones and lacks some. The sample comprises 140,000 to 150,000 clones, nearly 95% of which are singletons, and around 5% rests with the top ten. Material: peripheral blood, obtained on day 0 of AZD1222 vaccination. The receptors derive from an adult in good health. The CDR3 runs from the conserved cysteine through the conserved F or W. The D gene is left open where the match is weak. Size values are once, few and many counts, or a class for expanded clones, and some rows have none.

TRBD1,TRBV30,.,TRBJ1-5,TGTGCCTTGGGGACAGGGGGAAGGCCCCAGCATTTT,CALGTGGRPQHF
TRBD2,TRBV15,.,TRBJ2-1,TGTGCCACCAGCAGAGACCGGGGGGGCACCAATGAGCAGTTCTTC,CATSRDRGGTNEQFF
TRBD2,TRBV18,few,TRBJ2-1,TGTGCCAGCTCAGGGGCGACTAGCGGGAGCAATTCCTACAATGAGCAGTTCTTC,CASSGATSGSNSYNEQFF
.,TRBV5-1,few,TRBJ2-7,TGCGCCAGCAGCGTGGGACTCGCCGCCGCTAGCGAGCAGTACTTC,CASSVGLAAASEQYF
TRBD1,TRBV7-9,.,TRBJ2-7,TGTGCCAGCAGTCCTAGGGCAGGGGGCAGTTACGAGCAGTACTTC,CASSPRAGGSYEQYF
.,TRBV6-5,.,TRBJ1-2,TGTGCCAACTCATTGACGGTGGAATATGGCTACACCTTC,CANSLTVEYGYTF
.,TRBV12-5,.,TRBJ1-5,TGTGCTAGTGGTTTGGTACTTGGGGAATTTAATCAGCCCCAGCATTTT,CASGLVLGEFNQPQHF
TRBD1,TRBV2,.,TRBJ1-1,TGTGCCAGCAGGGCCCGACAGGGGGTTGTGAACACTGAAGCTTTCTTT,CASRARQGVVNTEAFF
.,TRBV14,.,TRBJ1-1,TGTGCCAGCAGCCGAGGGGAAGTTGCTGAAGCTTTCTTT,CASSRGEVAEAFF
.,TRBV28,.,TRBJ1-5,TGTGCCAGCAGTTTTCGACAGCCCCAGCATTTT,CASSFRQPQHF
TRBD1,TRBV7-9,.,TRBJ1-1,TGTGCCAGCAGCCCGGACAGGATAGTGGTGAACACTGAAGCTTTCTTT,CASSPDRIVVNTEAFF
TRBD1,TRBV6-1,.,TRBJ1-5,TGTGCCAGCAGTGAAAACCCTACGACAGGGCACCAGCCCCAGCATTTT,CASSENPTTGHQPQHF
TRBD2,TRBV11-2,.,TRBJ2-2,TGTGCCAGCAGCAGGGGGACTAGCGGGAACACCGGGGAGCTGTTTTTT,CASSRGTSGNTGELFF
.,TRBV19,.,TRBJ2-2,TGTGCCAGTAGTATAGTCGGGGGGCGGAGCGGGGAGCTGTTTTTT,CASSIVGGRSGELFF
TRBD1,TRBV5-8,.,TRBJ1-5,TGTGCCAGCAGCTTGGGACAGGGGCATCAGCCCCAGCATTTT,CASSLGQGHQPQHF
TRBD1,TRBV29-1,.,TRBJ2-2,TGCAGCGTTTCGGACAGGGGGCCCGGGGAGCTGTTTTTT,CSVSDRGPGELFF
.,TRBV30,.,TRBJ1-2,TGTGCCTGGAGTCAGGCGGGTGGGGGATATGGCTACACCTTC,CAWSQAGGGYGYTF
TRBD1,TRBV18,.,TRBJ1-2,TGTGCCAGCTCACCAACCGACAGGGCTGGCTACACCTTC,CASSPTDRAGYTF
.,TRBV6-2/TRBV6-3,.,TRBJ1-5,TGTGCCAGCAGCACCGGGGACACGCATCAGCCCCAGCATTTT,CASSTGDTHQPQHF
.,TRBV19,.,TRBJ1-5,TGTGCCAGTAGTCCCGAGGAGTGGGGGAGCAATCAGCCCCAGCATTTT,CASSPEEWGSNQPQHF
.,TRBV19,.,TRBJ2-2,TGTGCCAGTAAGCCCCACAGGGAGGGTACCGGGGAGCTGTTTTTT,CASKPHREGTGELFF
TRBD2,TRBV19,.,TRBJ2-1,TGTGCCAGTAGTATACTAGCGGGAGATCATGAGCAGTTCTTC,CASSILAGDHEQFF
.,TRBV6-1,.,TRBJ2-3,TGTGCCAGCAGTGGCCACGGGGGGCGAAGCACAGATACGCAGTATTTT,CASSGHGGRSTDTQYF
.,TRBV18,.,TRBJ1-6,TGTGCCAGCTCACCGCAGGGGTATTCACCCCTCCACTTT,CASSPQGYSPLHF
.,TRBV7-7,.,TRBJ1-5,TGTGCCAGCAGCTTAGAAGTACAGGGACAAAATCAGCCCCAGCATTTT,CASSLEVQGQNQPQHF
TRBD2,TRBV15,.,TRBJ2-1,TGTGCCACCAGCAGAGATTTACCGGGACTAGGGAATGAGCAGTTCTTC,CATSRDLPGLGNEQFF
TRBD1,TRBV5-6,.,TRBJ2-7,TGTGCCAGCAGCCCCGGGACAGGGGCCTACGAGCAGTACTTC,CASSPGTGAYEQYF
TRBD2,TRBV9,.,TRBJ2-2,TGTGCCAGCAGCGGGGGACTAGCGGGGTTCTCCGGGGAGCTGTTTTTT,CASSGGLAGFSGELFF
.,TRBV7-8,.,TRBJ2-2,TGTGCCAGCAGCTTATCGGTACAGGGTAGGGGGGAGCTGTTTTTT,CASSLSVQGRGELFF
TRBD1,TRBV30,.,TRBJ2-7,TGTGCCTGGACCGACAGGGGGCCAACCTACGAGCAGTACTTC,CAWTDRGPTYEQYF
.,TRBV24-1,.,TRBJ2-7,TGTGCCACCAGTGATGGGTCGGAAGGGAAAGAGCAGTACTTC,CATSDGSEGKEQYF
.,TRBV7-8,once,TRBJ2-5,TGTGCCAGCAGCCGCGAACACCAAGAGACCCAGTACTTC,CASSREHQETQYF
TRBD1,TRBV19,.,TRBJ1-5,TGTGCCAGTAGTCCGGGACAGACAAATCAGCCCCAGCATTTT,CASSPGQTNQPQHF
TRBD2,TRBV5-1,.,TRBJ2-1,TGCGCCAGCAGCCCTGGACTAGCGGCACGCAATGAGCAGTTCTTC,CASSPGLAARNEQFF
.,TRBV13,.,TRBJ2-1,TGTGCCAGCAGCTTGGATCCGAGCTCCTACAATGAGCAGTTCTTC,CASSLDPSSYNEQFF
.,TRBV14,.,TRBJ2-5,TGTGCCAGCAGCGCGTTTCCTACAGGGAGGGCGACCCAGTACTTC,CASSAFPTGRATQYF
.,TRBV5-4,once,TRBJ1-1,TGTGCCAGCAGCCTGGACAGTAACACTGAAGCTTTCTTT,CASSLDSNTEAFF
.,TRBV19,.,TRBJ2-1,TGTGCCAGTAGTATCTCCGAGGGCAATGAGCAGTTCTTC,CASSISEGNEQFF
TRBD2,TRBV10-3,.,TRBJ2-1,TGTGCCATCAGTGAGACGGGGGGACCGGGTAACTACAATGAGCAGTTCTTC,CAISETGGPGNYNEQFF
.,TRBV20-1,.,TRBJ1-3,TGCAGTGCTAGGTGGGACACCATATATTTT,CSARWDTIYF
.,TRBV5-5,.,TRBJ1-4,TGTGCCAGCAGCTTGGTGGTCGAGGGGGAGGGCTCTAATGAAAAACTGTTTTTT,CASSLVVEGEGSNEKLFF
.,TRBV10-2,.,TRBJ2-1,TGCGCCAGCAGTCACGGACTAGGGGGAAATGAGCAGTTCTTC,CASSHGLGGNEQFF
.,TRBV29-1,.,TRBJ2-7,TGCAGCGTTGGAGGGGGCTACGAGCAGTACTTC,CSVGGGYEQYF
.,TRBV4-1,.,TRBJ2-2,TGCGCCAGCAGCCAAGAGACAGCGAACACCGGGGAGCTGTTTTTT,CASSQETANTGELFF
.,TRBV5-1,.,TRBJ1-3,TGCGCCAGCAGCTTGTCCCAGGGTCGAAACACCATATATTTT,CASSLSQGRNTIYF
.,TRBV19,.,TRBJ2-3,TGTGCCAGTAGTATAGTGAGGGGGGTGGAAGATACGCAGTATTTT,CASSIVRGVEDTQYF
TRBD2,TRBV4-1,.,TRBJ2-3,TGCGCCAGCAGCCAGAATAGCGGGAGAGGAGATACGCAGTATTTT,CASSQNSGRGDTQYF